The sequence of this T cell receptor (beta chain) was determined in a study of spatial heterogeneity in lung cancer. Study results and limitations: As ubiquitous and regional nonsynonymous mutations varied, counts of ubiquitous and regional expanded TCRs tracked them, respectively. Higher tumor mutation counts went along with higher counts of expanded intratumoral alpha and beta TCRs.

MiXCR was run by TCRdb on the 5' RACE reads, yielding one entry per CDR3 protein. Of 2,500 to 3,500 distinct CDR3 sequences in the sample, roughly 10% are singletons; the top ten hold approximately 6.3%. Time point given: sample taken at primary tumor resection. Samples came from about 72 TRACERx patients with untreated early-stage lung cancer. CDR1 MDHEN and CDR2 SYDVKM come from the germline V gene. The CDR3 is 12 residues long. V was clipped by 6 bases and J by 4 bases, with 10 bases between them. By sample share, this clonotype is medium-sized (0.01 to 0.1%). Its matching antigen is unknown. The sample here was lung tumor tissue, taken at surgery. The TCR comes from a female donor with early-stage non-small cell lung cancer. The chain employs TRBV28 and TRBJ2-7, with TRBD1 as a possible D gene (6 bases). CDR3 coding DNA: TGTGCCAGCAGGGCAGGACAGTACGAGCAGTACTTC. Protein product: CASRAGQYEQYF. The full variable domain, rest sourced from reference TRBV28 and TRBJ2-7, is DVKVTQSSRYLVKRTGEKVFLECVQDMDHENMFWYRQDPGLGLRLIYFSYDVKMKEKGDIPEGYSVSREKKERFSLILESASTNQTSMYLCASRAGQYEQYFGPGTRLTVT.